Here is one T cell receptor beta chain with its context. This clone was detected only a few times. This clone's antigen is unknown. Per-nucleotide qualities are absent, and no much larger clonotype sits a single base away. CDR1 and CDR2 are drawn from the germline V gene (reference sequence): LNHNV, YYDKDF. The junction carries 10 bases between V and J, which are trimmed by 4 bases and 9 bases respectively. The CDR3 runs 13 residues from the cysteine to the phenylalanine. The CDR3 DNA has 39 bases and is translated from base 1. Whole blood was collected in K2EDTA tubes by collaborating institutions according to the institutions' own protocols. Collaborator samples were shipped for TCRbeta analysis as frozen whole blood, isolated PBMCs, or DNA extracted from either sample type. The data originate from a study of blood T cell repertoires in COVID-19 (dated by TCRdb to 2018 to 2020). Some background on the complete study: Samples covering the acute and convalescent phases of COVID-19 were provided by collaborators in the United States, Italy and Spain. Samples came from the ongoing ImmuneRACE study (first 160 participants) plus 1,254 subjects from 6 global collaborators. Where available, HLA class I and class II types were taken from metadata supplied by the sample provider and were not determined by assay-based typing. The prospective study material was composed of cDNA or gDNA derived from T cells, B-cell-depleted T cells, or PBMCs. The dataset comprised deeply sampled blood TCRbeta repertoires from subjects exposed to, actively infected with, or recovered from COVID-19. The repertoires were released in a freely available public database meant as a resource for research on the immune response to SARS-CoV-2. Nearly every sample came with metadata listing a de-identified subject ID, COVID-19 status, age in years and sex. The full study reports these points: How much clinical and demographic metadata was included differed by source and by participant, and the metadata was provided uncurated.

TCRbeta CDR3 regions were amplified from genomic DNA by means of the immunoSEQ Assay, a bias-controlled multiplex PCR. The study's processing was this. Within the assay, amplification of reference gene primers was used to estimate how many nucleated cells each sample contained. Sequence reads were collapsed and filtered to measure the absolute abundance of every unique TCRbeta CDR3 rearrangement. For each sample, productive Simpson clonality was calculated as the square root of Simpson's diversity index across productive rearrangements. Here the immuneACCESS table is served through TCRdb, limited to in-frame sequences with V and J called. Missing clones are a known gap in these copies; in checked studies unresolved V genes cover under half, and the rest lacks a known reason. Clonal size and the V and J genes are those of that table, whereas D and trimming came from the DNA. This sample lists 100,000 or so clones; roughly 91% were detected once. Approximately 20% of the sample lies in the top ten.

This receptor was identified in a human donor with acute or convalescent COVID-19. The donor label of this sample is uncertain. Specimen: peripheral blood. The sequence is built from TRBV15 and TRBJ1-6; TRBD1 is possibly the D segment (6 matching bases). CDR3 protein: CATSTQGSSPLHF. The DNA sequence reads TGTGCCACCAGCACACAGGGTAGTTCACCCCTCCACTTT. Full variable domain (CDR3 extended with the reference TRBV15 and TRBJ1-6 proteins): DAMVIQNPRYQVTQFGKPVTLSCSQTLNHNVMYWYQQKSSQAPKLLFHYYDKDFNNEADTPDNFQSRRPNTSFCFLDIRSPGLGDTAMYLCATSTQGSSPLHFGNGTRLTVT.